This TCR beta chain was documented in a study of response to subunit inactivated influenza vaccine. CDR1 and CDR2 from the germline V gene are LGHNA and YSLEER. The CDR3 extends over 16 amino acids. V was cut by 3 bases and J by 5 bases, with 17 bases left in between. Findings and limits, study-wide: Researchers suggested that each seasonal influenza vaccination recruits few new T cells.

This clonotype turned up a few times. Its antigen remains unknown. MiXCR, applied by TCRdb to the RT-PCR reads, yields one record per CDR3 protein. The data contain some 800,000 distinct CDR3 sequences, less than 25% of them singletons. The starting material was PBMCs from blood, obtained more than 4 days after vaccination. J is TRBJ2-1 and V is TRBV4-3; perhaps TRBD2 as D (7 bases). This receptor was identified in a man in his fifties who received an inactivated influenza vaccine. The CDR3, as DNA: TGCGCCAGCAGCCAGGATGGGAGGGGGGCGAACAATGAGCAGTTCTTC. This sequence encodes CASSQDGRGANNEQFF.